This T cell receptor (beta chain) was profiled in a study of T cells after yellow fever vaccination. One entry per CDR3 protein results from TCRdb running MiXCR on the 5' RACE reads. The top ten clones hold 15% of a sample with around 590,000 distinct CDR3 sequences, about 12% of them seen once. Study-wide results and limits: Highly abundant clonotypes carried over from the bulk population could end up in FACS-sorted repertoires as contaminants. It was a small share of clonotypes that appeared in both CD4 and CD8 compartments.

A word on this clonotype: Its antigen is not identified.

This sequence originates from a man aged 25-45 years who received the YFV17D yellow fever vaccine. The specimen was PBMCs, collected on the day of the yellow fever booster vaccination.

For the CDR3, the DNA is TGTGCCAGCAGCTCAACCGAGGGAGGGTACTACCAAGAGACCCAGTACTTC. It yields the protein CASSSTEGGYYQETQYF. The V call is TRBV7-9, the J call TRBJ2-5; 7 nucleotides line up with TRBD2. The CDR3 consists of 17 residues. Germline-derived CDR1 and CDR2 are SEHNR and FQNEAQ (reference sequence). Trimming at V came to 4 bases and at J to 0 bases, leaving 11 bases not matched to a gene.